The 5 T cell receptor beta chains given below trace back to one sample, sequenced in a study of PD-1 blockade in classical Hodgkin lymphoma. Repertoires were generated with immunoSEQ multiplex PCR, while TCRdb's copy carries only in-frame clones and drops some. The sample yields about 41,000 clones, 76% seen once. Brentuximab vedotin exposure varied, and every patient relapsed after autologous stem cell transplantation. This specimen was peripheral blood mononuclear cells (PBMCs), taken at baseline. Source of these receptors: a human donor with classical Hodgkin lymphoma.

J is TRBJ1-1 and V is TRBV6-5; TRBD1 agrees at 7 bases. V gave up 6 bases and J gave up 1 base; unmatched junction bases: 5. CDR1 is MNHEY and CDR2 is SVGAGI in the germline V gene. The CDR3 contains 14 residues. The chain's CDR3 is CASRSGQQNTEAFF. Here the CDR3 DNA reads TGTGCCAGCAGATCGGGACAGCAGAACACTGAAGCTTTCTTT.

V usage is TRBV28 and J usage is TRBJ1-5; perhaps TRBD1 as D (5 bases). CDR1 and CDR2 from the germline V gene are MDHEN and SYDVKM. This CDR3 has 12 residues. Trimming took 9 bases from V and 9 from J, leaving 15 bases between them. The CDR3 loop reads CASSYLGVPQHF. In DNA form, the CDR3 reads TGTGCCAGTTCCTATCTGGGGGTGCCCCAGCATTTT.

The chain has TRBV19 and TRBJ1-6, with D possibly being TRBD1 (6 bases). This CDR3 has 16 residues. V was shortened by 4 bases and J by 7 bases, with 17 bases between the two germline ends. Looked up from germline, CDR1 is LNHDA and CDR2 is SQIVND (reference sequence). Here the CDR3 reads CASSKTTGRKNSPLHF. As DNA, the CDR3 is TGTGCCAGTAGTAAGACAACAGGGAGGAAAAATTCACCCCTCCACTTT.

Here the CDR3 DNA reads TGTGCCAGCAGTTACGGACAGGGGGTCAACAATGAGCAGTTCTTC. It is translated as CASSYGQGVNNEQFF. This chain connects TRBV6-6 to TRBJ2-1, with 10 bases fitting TRBD1. Trimming cost V 2 bases and J 5 bases; bases outside gene matches: 3. Germline V gene data show CDR1 as MNHNY and CDR2 as SVGAGI (reference sequence). The CDR3 is 15 amino acids.

The rearrangement joins TRBV7-9 to TRBJ2-1, with D hard to call. V was pared by 1 base and J by 10 bases, with 8 bases between. CDR1 is SEHNR and CDR2 is FQNEAQ in the germline V gene (reference sequence). This CDR3 contains 12 residues. The CDR3 reads CASSLVVEEQFF. CDR3 in DNA: TGTGCCAGCAGCTTAGTCGTCGAGGAGCAGTTCTTC.